This T cell receptor beta chain was recovered during a study of healthy donors' naive CD4 and CD8 T cells. In the study overall: Donors, half of them female, were 20-25, 40-50 or 60-70 years old.

Each TCR library used 500 ng of total RNA and a linear amplification protocol. TCRdb reanalysed the reads using MiXCR and keeps one entry per CDR3 protein. The sample shows about 180,000 distinct CDR3 sequences, around three quarters of them seen only once. The V end was cut by 6 bases, the J end by 2 bases, with 17 bases between. The CDR3 covers 15 residues. Worth noting for this clonotype: Its antigen remains unidentified.

Overall study findings and caveats: Chains were not paired, since alpha and beta were sequenced in bulk.

The receptor was derived from a pool of human donors in good health; the sample pools cells from several healthy donors. The rearrangement links TRBV12-3 or TRBV12-4 to TRBJ2-7, with D possibly being TRBD1 or TRBD2 (6 bases each). Sequencing was done on a sample of naive CD4+ and CD8+ T cells sorted from blood, pooled from several donors. DNA of the CDR3: TGTGCCAGCAGCCGACTAGAGGGACAAGCCTACGAGCAGTACTTC. Translation gives CASSRLEGQAYEQYF.